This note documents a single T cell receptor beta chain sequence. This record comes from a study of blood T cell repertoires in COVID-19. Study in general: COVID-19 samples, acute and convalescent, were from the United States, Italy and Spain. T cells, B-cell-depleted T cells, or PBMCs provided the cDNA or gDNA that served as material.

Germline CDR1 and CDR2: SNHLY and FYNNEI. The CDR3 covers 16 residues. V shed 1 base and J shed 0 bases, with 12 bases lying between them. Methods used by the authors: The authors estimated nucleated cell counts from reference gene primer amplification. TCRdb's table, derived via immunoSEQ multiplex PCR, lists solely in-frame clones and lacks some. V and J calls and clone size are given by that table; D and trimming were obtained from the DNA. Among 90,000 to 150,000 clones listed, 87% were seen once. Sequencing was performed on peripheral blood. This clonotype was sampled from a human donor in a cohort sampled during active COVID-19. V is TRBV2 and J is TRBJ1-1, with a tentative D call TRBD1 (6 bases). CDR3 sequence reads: CASSEVPRTVNTEAFF. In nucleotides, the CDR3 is TGTGCCAGCAGTGAAGTTCCCCGGACAGTGAACACTGAAGCTTTCTTT.